The clone carrying this T cell receptor beta chain has only one observation. The antigen is not known. Only in-frame clones appear in the TCRdb table, and some are missing; sequencing was by immunoSEQ multiplex PCR. Among some 76,000 clones, about 80% were seen once, and the ten largest hold about 6%. The sample is drawn from a study of radiation and T cells in renal cell carcinoma. Whole-study results and caveats: Without pretreatment biopsies, baseline tumor clonotype presence was undetermined.

Sample time point: blood 2 weeks post-SBRT. Treatment specified: 15 Gy SBRT to primary tumor, nephrectomy 4 weeks later. Clear cell pathology was present in this patient's renal cell carcinoma. Specimen: blood, collected from a patient whose treatment included radiotherapy and nephrectomy. The clonotype comes from a man between 60 and 75 years old with renal cell carcinoma.

CDR3 DNA: TGCAGCGTATCCTCGGGACAGGGTAGAATCCAGCCCCAGCATTTT. Protein product: CSVSSGQGRIQPQHF. V usage is TRBV29-1 and J usage is TRBJ1-5, with 9 bases identical to TRBD1. The V and J ends lost 6 bases and 7 bases, in that order; junction bases with no gene match: 13. This CDR3 region has 15 residues. CDR1 is SQVTM and CDR2 is ANQGSEA in the germline V gene. Full variable domain (outside the CDR3, taken from reference TRBV29-1 and TRBJ1-5): SAVISQKPSRDICQRGTSLTIQCQVDSQVTMMFWYRQQPGQSLTLIATANQGSEATYESGFVIDKFPISRPNLTFSTLTVSNMSPEDSSIYLCSVSSGQGRIQPQHFGDGTRLSIL.